This T cell receptor (beta chain) was recorded in a study of early T cells in non-severe SARS-CoV-2 infection. This clonotype showed up just a few times. Individually, cDNA molecules had unique molecular identifiers attached to them. TCRdb fed the 5' RACE reads into MiXCR, producing one record per CDR3 protein. This sample has 90,000 to 120,000 distinct CDR3 sequences; roughly 11% occur once, and the top ten carry approximately 6.9%. The CDR3 loop spans 14 amino acids. Germline loops: CDR1 LNHDA, CDR2 SQIVND (reference sequence). V was shortened by 7 bases and J by 0 bases, with 12 bases between the two germline ends.

The sample taken for sequencing was whole blood. This chain connects TRBV19 to TRBJ1-2; D gene uncertain. The origin of this receptor is an adult who was a healthcare worker with PCR-confirmed SARS-CoV-2 infection or an uninfected control (not recorded which). The CDR3 protein is CASMKAAPNYGYTF. In DNA form, the CDR3 reads TGTGCCAGTATGAAGGCAGCTCCTAACTATGGCTACACCTTC.